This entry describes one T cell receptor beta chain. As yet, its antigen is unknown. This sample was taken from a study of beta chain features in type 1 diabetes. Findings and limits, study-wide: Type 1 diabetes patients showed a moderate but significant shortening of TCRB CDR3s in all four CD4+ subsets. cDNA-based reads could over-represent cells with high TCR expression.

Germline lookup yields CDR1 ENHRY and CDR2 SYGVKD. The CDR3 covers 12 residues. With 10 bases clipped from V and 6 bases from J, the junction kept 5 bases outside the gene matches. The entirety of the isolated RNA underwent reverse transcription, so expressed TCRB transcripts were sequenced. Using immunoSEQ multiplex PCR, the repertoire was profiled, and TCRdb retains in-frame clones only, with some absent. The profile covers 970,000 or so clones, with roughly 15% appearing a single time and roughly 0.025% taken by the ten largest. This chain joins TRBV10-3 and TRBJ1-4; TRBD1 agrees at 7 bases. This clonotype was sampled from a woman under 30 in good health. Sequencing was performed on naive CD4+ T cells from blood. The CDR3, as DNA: TGTGCCACACAGGGGCTGGATGAAAAACTGTTTTTT. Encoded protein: CATQGLDEKLFF.